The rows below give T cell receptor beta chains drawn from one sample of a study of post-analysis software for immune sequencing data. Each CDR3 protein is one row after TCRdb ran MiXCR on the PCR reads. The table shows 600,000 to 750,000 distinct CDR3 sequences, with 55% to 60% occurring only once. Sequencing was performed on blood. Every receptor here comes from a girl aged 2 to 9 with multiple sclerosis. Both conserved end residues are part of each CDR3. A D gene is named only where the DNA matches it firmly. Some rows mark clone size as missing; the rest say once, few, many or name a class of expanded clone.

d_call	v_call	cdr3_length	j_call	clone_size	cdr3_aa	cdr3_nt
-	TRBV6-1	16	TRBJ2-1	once	CASSTRGGATYNEQFF	TGTGCCAGCAGTACCAGAGGGGGGGCAACCTACAATGAGCAGTTCTTC
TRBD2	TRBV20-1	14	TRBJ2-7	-	CSARARLANHEQYF	TGCAGTGCTAGAGCTAGACTAGCGAACCACGAGCAGTACTTC
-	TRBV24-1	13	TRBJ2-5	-	CATSGTVQETQYF	TGTGCCACCAGTGGTACAGTGCAAGAGACCCAGTACTTC
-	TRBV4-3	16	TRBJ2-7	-	CASSQDLWRGNYEQYF	TGCGCCAGCAGCCAAGATTTATGGCGGGGAAACTACGAGCAGTACTTC
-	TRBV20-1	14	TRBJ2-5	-	CSARLRGWQETQYF	TGCAGTGCTAGGTTAAGGGGGTGGCAAGAGACCCAGTACTTC
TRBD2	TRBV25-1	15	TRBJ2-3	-	CASSELGGSTDAQYF	TGTGCCAGCAGTGAACTGGGGGGGAGCACAGATGCGCAGTATTTT
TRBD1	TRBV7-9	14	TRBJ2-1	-	CANSRTGAYNEQFF	TGTGCCAACTCCAGGACAGGGGCCTACAATGAGCAGTTCTTC
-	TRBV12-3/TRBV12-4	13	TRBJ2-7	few	CASSLGVHYEQYF	TGTGCCAGCAGTTTGGGGGTACACTACGAGCAGTACTTC
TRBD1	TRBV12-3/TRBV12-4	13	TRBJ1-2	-	CATGRQGYYGYTF	TGTGCCACAGGGAGACAGGGGTACTATGGCTACACCTTC
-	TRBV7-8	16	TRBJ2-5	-	CASSSTTGLRQETQYF	TGTGCCAGCAGTTCCACTACAGGATTAAGGCAAGAGACCCAGTACTTC
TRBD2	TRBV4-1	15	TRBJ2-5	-	CASSQATSGFNEQYF	TGCGCCAGCAGCCAAGCGACTAGCGGGTTCAATGAGCAGTACTTC
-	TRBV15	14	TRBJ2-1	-	CATSQAEDYNGQFF	TGTGCCACCAGCCAAGCGGAAGACTACAATGGGCAGTTCTTC
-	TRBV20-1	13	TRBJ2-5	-	CSATLVGQETQYF	TGCAGTGCCACCCTAGTCGGGCAAGAGACCCAGTACTTC
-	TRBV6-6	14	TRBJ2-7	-	CASSYTTGSYEQYF	TGTGCCAGCAGTTACACCACAGGGTCCTACGAGCAGTACTTC
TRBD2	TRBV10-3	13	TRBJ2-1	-	CASIAGGPGEQFF	TGTGCCTCGATAGCGGGAGGGCCCGGTGAGCAGTTCTTC
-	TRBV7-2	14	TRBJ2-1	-	CASSPPGKGGEQFF	TGTGCCAGCAGCCCCCCGGGGAAGGGGGGCGAGCAGTTCTTC
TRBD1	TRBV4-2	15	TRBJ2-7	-	CASSPPGQGAYEQYF	TGTGCCAGCAGCCCTCCGGGACAGGGGGCCTACGAGCAGTACTTC
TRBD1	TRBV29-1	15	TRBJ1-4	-	CSVEDLRGRSEKLFF	TGCAGCGTTGAAGATCTAAGGGGGCGGAGTGAAAAACTGTTTTTT
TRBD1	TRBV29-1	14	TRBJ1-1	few	CSVEDQGARTEAFF	TGCAGCGTTGAAGATCAGGGGGCGCGCACTGAAGCTTTCTTT
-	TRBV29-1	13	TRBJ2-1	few	CSADGVTYNEQFF	TGCAGCGCGGACGGGGTCACCTACAATGAGCAGTTCTTC
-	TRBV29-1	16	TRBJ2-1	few	CSVVGGVTVSLDEQFF	TGCAGCGTTGTAGGGGGGGTGACAGTGAGCCTCGATGAGCAGTTCTTC
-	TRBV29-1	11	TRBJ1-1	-	CSAQGPTEAFF	TGCAGCGCTCAGGGGCCCACTGAAGCTTTCTTT
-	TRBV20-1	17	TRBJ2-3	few	CSARDGGVAASTDTQYF	TGCAGTGCTAGAGATGGTGGGGTAGCGGCAAGCACAGATACGCAGTATTTT
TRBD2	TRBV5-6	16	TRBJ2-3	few	CASSLGGLAGVDTQYF	TGTGCCAGCAGCTTGGGAGGACTAGCGGGGGTCGATACGCAGTATTTT
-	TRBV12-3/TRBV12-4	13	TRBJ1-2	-	CASSPRVGYGYTF	TGTGCCAGCAGCCCTCGGGTTGGCTATGGCTACACCTTC
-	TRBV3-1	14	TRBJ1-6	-	CASSQEGRNSPLHF	TGTGCCAGCAGCCAAGAAGGAAGGAATTCACCCCTCCACTTT
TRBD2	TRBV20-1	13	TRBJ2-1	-	CSARGDLAGEQFF	TGCAGTGCTAGAGGGGACTTAGCGGGGGAGCAGTTCTTC
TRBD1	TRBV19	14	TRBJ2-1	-	CASIGGTGLGEQFF	TGTGCCAGTATTGGGGGGACAGGGCTTGGCGAGCAGTTCTTC
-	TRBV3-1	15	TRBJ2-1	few	CASSEGGSPYNEQFF	TGTGCCAGCAGCGAGGGGGGTAGCCCCTACAATGAGCAGTTCTTC
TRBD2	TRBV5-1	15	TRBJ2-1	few	CASSVGLAGNNEQFF	TGCGCCAGCAGCGTGGGACTAGCGGGGAATAATGAGCAGTTCTTC
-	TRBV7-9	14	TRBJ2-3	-	CASSLRRREDTQYF	TGTGCCAGCAGCTTAAGGCGGCGGGAAGATACGCAGTATTTT
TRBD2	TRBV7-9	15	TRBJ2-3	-	CASRNPGLAADTQYF	TGTGCCAGCAGGAATCCGGGACTAGCCGCAGATACGCAGTATTTT
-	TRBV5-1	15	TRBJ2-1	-	CASRIDGAHHNEQFF	TGCGCCAGCAGAATTGACGGGGCGCACCACAATGAGCAGTTCTTC
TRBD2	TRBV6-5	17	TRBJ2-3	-	CASSYRGLAVSTDTQYF	TGTGCCAGCAGTTATCGGGGACTAGCAGTCAGCACAGATACGCAGTATTTT
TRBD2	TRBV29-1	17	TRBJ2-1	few	CSVEFTLGLADLHEQFF	TGCAGCGTTGAATTTACCCTGGGACTAGCGGACCTACATGAGCAGTTCTTC
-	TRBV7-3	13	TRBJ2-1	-	CASSPPGYNEQFF	TGTGCCAGCAGCCCCCCCGGCTACAATGAGCAGTTCTTC
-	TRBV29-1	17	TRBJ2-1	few	CSVEDPSEGWSNNEQFF	TGCAGCGTTGAAGATCCATCGGAGGGTTGGTCTAATAATGAGCAGTTCTTC
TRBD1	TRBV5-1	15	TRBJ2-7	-	CARTYSGQVLYEQYF	TGCGCCAGAACCTACTCGGGACAGGTCTTGTACGAGCAGTACTTC
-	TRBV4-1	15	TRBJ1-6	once	CASSQVGTSYSPLHF	TGCGCCAGCAGCCAAGTTGGGACTTCCTATTCACCCCTCCACTTT
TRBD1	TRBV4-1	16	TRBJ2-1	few	CASSQDWDSRNNEQFF	TGCGCCAGCAGCCAAGATTGGGACAGCCGGAACAATGAGCAGTTCTTC
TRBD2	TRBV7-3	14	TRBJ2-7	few	CASSFGTSGSRQYF	TGTGCCAGCAGCTTCGGGACTAGCGGGAGCCGGCAGTACTTC
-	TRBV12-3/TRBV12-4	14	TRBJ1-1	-	CASGRGLQNTEAFF	TGTGCCAGCGGGCGGGGACTGCAGAACACTGAAGCTTTCTTT
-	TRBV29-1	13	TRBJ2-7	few	CSVVAGRAYEQYF	TGCAGCGTTGTAGCCGGACGAGCTTACGAGCAGTACTTC
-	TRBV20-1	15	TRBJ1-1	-	CSAKSVEKTGSEAFF	TGCAGTGCTAAATCAGTAGAGAAGACAGGTAGTGAAGCTTTCTTT
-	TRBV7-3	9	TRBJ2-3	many	CASSPAQYF	TGTGCCAGCAGCCCCGCGCAGTATTTT
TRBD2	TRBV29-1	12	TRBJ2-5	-	CSVGGGEETQYF	TGCAGCGTTGGCGGGGGGGAAGAGACCCAGTACTTC
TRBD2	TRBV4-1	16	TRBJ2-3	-	CASSHRPSGETDTQYF	TGCGCCAGCAGCCATCGTCCTAGCGGAGAAACAGATACGCAGTATTTT
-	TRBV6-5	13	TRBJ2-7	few	CASSLRDTYEQYF	TGTGCCAGCAGTTTACGGGACACCTACGAGCAGTACTTC
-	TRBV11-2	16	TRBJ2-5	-	CASSFLLLDSQETQYF	TGTGCCAGCAGCTTTTTACTTTTGGATTCCCAAGAGACCCAGTACTTC
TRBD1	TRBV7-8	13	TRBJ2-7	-	CASSFRTGDEQYF	TGTGCCAGCAGCTTTAGGACAGGGGACGAGCAGTACTTC
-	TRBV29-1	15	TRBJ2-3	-	CSVEEGSRSTDTQYF	TGCAGCGTTGAAGAAGGGTCCCGGAGCACAGATACGCAGTATTTT
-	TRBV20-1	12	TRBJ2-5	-	CSAHNPSQTQYF	TGCAGTGCTCATAATCCCTCACAGACCCAGTACTTC
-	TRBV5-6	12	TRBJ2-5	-	CASSLSKETQYF	TGTGCCAGCAGCTTGTCAAAGGAGACCCAGTACTTC
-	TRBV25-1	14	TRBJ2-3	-	CASSDQGYTDTQYF	TGTGCCAGCAGTGATCAGGGATACACAGATACGCAGTATTTT
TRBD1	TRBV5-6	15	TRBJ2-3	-	CPSSLGDRAADTQYF	TGTCCCAGCAGCTTGGGGGACAGGGCTGCGGATACGCAGTATTTT